The 5 T cell receptor delta chains in this list originate from one sample, sequenced in a study of Vδ1+ human thymocytes. Regarding the study as a whole: In the thymus, TRG and TRD repertoires looked highly polyclonal with Gaussian CDR3 lengths.

These receptors lack a known antigen. Sequences come from RNA converted to cDNA by reverse transcription. Pooled V-gene forward primers with one constant-region reverse primer generated the CDR3 amplicons by multiplex PCR. TCRdb called clones from the multiplex PCR reads again using CATT. Of around 76,000 delta-chain clones listed, about 35% are singletons. The sequenced sample was Vdelta1+ gamma-delta thymocytes from the thymus. Subset in this sample: FACS-sorted CD3+ TCRalphabeta- TCRVdelta1+ TCRVdelta2- thymocytes. The receptors were gathered from a boy in the first two years of life who had congenital heart surgery.

The V and J genes are TRDV1 and TRDJ1; 7 bases align to TRDD2. J lost 0 bases, V lost 3 bases, and 31 bases had no gene match. The CDR3 sequence is 24 residues long. The V gene's germline CDR1 is TSWWSYY and CDR2 QGS. The CDR3: CALGEGSHFLPSGGTVGYTDKLIF. CDR3 DNA: TGTGCTCTTGGGGAGGGTTCCCATTTCCTACCCTCCGGCGGTACTGTGGGATACACCGATAAACTCATCTTT.

With respect to this clone: This CDR3 is also generated by other DNA sequences in the sample. The chain carries TRDV2 and TRDJ1; 9 positions match TRDD3. V was clipped by 5 bases and J by 0 bases; unmatched bases: 18. Looked up from germline, CDR1 is GEAIGNYY and CDR2 is EKD. This CDR3 contains 19 residues. CDR3 loop: CACVLNWGKPAGNTDKLIF. The CDR3 DNA sequence: TGTGCCTGTGTCTTAAACTGGGGGAAACCCGCGGGGAACACCGATAAACTCATCTTT.

This sequence joins TRDV1 and TRDJ1; 8 bases align to TRDD3. There are 19 residues in the CDR3. V lost 2 bases to trimming and J lost 0 bases; unmatched junction nucleotides: 14. Germline-derived CDR1 and CDR2 are TSWWSYY and QGS. Here the CDR3 DNA reads TGTGCTCTTGGGGAAAAACCCACGAGGGACTGGGGGTACACCGATAAACTCATCTTT. This translates into CALGEKPTRDWGYTDKLIF.

The table lists this clone with a few counts. The J gene is TRDJ1, the V gene TRDV1; 8 nucleotides line up with TRDD3. The CDR3 consists of 23 residues. V shed 2 bases, J shed 0 bases, and the junction held 26 bases outside the gene matches. Germline values: CDR1 TSWWSYY, CDR2 QGS. In DNA form, the CDR3 reads TGTGCTCTTGGGGAATCTGGGGGAAGGTTGGCCTACTCCGGGGACCTGTACACCGATAAACTCATCTTT. Amino acid sequence: CALGESGGRLAYSGDLYTDKLIF.

This rearrangement joins TRDV1 to TRDJ1, with 7 bases that match TRDD3. The CDR3 is 19 residues long. Trimming cost V 2 bases and J 6 bases; bases outside gene matches: 21. CDR1 and CDR2 (germline): TSWWSYY, QGS. DNA of the CDR3: TGTGCTCTTGGGGAAATAAACCCACACGATTGGGATACCGTCCATAAACTCATCTTT. This gives the protein CALGEINPHDWDTVHKLIF.